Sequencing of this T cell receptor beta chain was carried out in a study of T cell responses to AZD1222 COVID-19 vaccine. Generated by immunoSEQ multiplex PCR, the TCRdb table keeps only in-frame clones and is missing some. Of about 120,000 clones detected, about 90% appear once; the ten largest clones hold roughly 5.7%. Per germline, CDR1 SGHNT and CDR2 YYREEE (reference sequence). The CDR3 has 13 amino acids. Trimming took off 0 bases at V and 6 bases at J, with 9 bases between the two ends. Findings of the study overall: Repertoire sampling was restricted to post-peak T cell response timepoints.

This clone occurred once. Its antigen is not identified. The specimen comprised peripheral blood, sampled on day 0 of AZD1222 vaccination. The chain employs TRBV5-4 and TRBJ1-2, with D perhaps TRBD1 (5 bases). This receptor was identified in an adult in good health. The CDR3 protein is CASSLDRGDGYTF. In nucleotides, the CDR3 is TGTGCCAGCAGCTTGGACCGGGGCGATGGCTACACCTTC.